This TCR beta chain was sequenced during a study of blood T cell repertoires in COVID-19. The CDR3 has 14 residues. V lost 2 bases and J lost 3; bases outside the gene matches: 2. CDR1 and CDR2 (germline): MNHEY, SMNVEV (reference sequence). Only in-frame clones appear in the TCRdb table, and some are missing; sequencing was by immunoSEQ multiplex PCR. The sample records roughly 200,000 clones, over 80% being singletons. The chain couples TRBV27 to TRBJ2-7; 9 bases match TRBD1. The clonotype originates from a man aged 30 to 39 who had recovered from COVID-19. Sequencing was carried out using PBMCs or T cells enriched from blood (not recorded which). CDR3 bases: TGTGCCAGCAGTTTAGAGGACAGGGGCTACGAGCAGTACTTC. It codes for CASSLEDRGYEQYF.